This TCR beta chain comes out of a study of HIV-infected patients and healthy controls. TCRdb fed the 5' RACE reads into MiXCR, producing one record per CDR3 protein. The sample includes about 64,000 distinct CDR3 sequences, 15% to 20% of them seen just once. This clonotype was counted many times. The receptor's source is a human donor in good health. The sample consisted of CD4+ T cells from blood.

This chain's CDR3 is CASSHTGELFF. The CDR3 DNA sequence: TGTGCCAGCAGCCACACCGGGGAGCTGTTTTTT. This sequence joins TRBV3-1 and TRBJ2-2; D ambiguous. Germline CDR1 LGHDT, CDR2 YNNKEL (reference sequence). The CDR3 is made up of 11 amino acids. Trimming left V 3 bases short and J 4 bases short, with 0 bases between.